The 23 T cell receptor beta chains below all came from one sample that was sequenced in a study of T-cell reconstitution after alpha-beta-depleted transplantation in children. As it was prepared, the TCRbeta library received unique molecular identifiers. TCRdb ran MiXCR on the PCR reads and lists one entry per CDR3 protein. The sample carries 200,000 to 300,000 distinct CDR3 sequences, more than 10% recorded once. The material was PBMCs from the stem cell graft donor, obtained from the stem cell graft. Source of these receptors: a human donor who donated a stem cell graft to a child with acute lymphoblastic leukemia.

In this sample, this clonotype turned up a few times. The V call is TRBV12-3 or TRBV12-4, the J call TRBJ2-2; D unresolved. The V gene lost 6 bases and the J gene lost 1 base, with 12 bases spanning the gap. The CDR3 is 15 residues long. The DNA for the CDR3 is TGTGCCAGCAGCCTCCCTCCCGTGAACACCGGGGAGCTGTTTTTT. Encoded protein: CASSLPPVNTGELFF.

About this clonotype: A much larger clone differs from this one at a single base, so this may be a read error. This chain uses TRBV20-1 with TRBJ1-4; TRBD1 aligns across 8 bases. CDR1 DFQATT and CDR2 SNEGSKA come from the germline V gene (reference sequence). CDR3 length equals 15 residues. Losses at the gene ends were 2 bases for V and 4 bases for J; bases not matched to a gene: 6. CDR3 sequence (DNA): TGCAGTGCTAGAAACGGCAGGGGGCTTAATGAAAAACTGTTTTTT. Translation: CSARNGRGLNEKLFF.

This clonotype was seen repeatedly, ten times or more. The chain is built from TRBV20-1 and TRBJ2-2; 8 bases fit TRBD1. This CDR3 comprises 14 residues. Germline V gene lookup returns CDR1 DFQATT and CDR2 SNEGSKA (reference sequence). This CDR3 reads CSAPDRGATGELFF. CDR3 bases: TGCAGCGCGCCTGACAGGGGTGCCACCGGGGAGCTGTTTTTT.

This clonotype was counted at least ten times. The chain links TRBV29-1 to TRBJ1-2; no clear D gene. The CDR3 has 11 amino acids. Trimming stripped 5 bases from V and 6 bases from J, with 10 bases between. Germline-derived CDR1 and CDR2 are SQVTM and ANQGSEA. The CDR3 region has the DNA TGCAGCGTTAAGATGGAGGATGGCTACACCTTC. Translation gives CSVKMEDGYTF. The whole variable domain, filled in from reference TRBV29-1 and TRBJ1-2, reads SAVISQKPSRDICQRGTSLTIQCQVDSQVTMMFWYRQQPGQSLTLIATANQGSEATYESGFVIDKFPISRPNLTFSTLTVSNMSPEDSSIYLCSVKMEDGYTFGSGTRLTVV.

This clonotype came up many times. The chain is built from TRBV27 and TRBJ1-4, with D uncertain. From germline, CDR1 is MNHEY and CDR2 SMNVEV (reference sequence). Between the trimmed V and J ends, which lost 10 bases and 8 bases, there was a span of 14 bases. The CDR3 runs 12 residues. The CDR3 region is CATRDPQEKLFF. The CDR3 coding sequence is TGTGCCACCAGAGACCCCCAAGAAAAACTGTTTTTT.

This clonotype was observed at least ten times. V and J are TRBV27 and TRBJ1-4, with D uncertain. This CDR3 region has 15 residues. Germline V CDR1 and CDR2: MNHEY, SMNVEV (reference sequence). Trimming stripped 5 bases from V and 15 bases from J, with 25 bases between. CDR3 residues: CASSNFGIGGGSVFF. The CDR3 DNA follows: TGTGCCAGCAGTAATTTCGGGATTGGTGGTGGATCGGTGTTTTTT.

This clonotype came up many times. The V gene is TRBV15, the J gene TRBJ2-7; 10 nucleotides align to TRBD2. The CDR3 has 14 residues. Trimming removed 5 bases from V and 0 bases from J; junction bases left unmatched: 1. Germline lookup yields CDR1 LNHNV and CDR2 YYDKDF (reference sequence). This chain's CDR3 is CATSPSGSSYEQYF. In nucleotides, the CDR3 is TGTGCCACCAGCCCTAGCGGGAGCTCCTACGAGCAGTACTTC.

CDR3: CASSSESADTQYF. CDR3 DNA: TGCGCCAGCAGCTCGGAGTCGGCAGATACGCAGTATTTT. The chain is built from TRBV5-1 and TRBJ2-3; D is ambiguous. This CDR3 contains 13 residues. With 3 bases removed from V and 4 bases from J, the gap between germline ends came to 9 bases. Looked up from germline, CDR1 is SGHRS and CDR2 is YFSETQ.

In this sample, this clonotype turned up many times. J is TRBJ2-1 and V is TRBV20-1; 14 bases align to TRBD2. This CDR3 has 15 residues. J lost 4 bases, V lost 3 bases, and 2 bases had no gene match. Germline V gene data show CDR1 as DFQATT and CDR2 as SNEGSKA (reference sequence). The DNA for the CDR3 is TGCAGTGCTAGGGGACTAGCGGGAGATTACAATGAGCAGTTCTTC. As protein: CSARGLAGDYNEQFF.

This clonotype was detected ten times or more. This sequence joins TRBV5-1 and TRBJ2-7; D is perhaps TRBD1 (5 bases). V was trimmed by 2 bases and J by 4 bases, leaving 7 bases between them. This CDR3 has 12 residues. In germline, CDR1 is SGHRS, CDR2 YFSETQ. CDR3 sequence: CASSFDRYEQYF. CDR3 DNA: TGCGCCAGCAGCTTCGACAGATACGAGCAGTACTTC.

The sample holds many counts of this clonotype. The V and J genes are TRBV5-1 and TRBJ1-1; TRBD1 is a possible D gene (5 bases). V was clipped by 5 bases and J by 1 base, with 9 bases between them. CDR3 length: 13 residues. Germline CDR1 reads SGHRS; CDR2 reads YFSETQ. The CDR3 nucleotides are TGCGCCAGCAGTATAGGGACGAACACTGAAGCTTTCTTT. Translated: CASSIGTNTEAFF. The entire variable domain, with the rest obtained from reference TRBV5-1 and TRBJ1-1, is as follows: KAGVTQTPRYLIKTRGQQVTLSCSPISGHRSVSWYQQTPGQGLQFLFEYFSETQRNKGNFPGRFSGRQFSNSRSEMNVSTLELGDSALYLCASSIGTNTEAFFGQGTRLTVV.

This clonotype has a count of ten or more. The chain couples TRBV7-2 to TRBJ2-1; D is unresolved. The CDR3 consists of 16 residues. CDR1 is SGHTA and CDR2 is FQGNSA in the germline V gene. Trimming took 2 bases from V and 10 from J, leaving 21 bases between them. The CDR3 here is CASSLFFSGSAREQFF. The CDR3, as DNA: TGTGCCAGCAGCTTATTCTTCTCGGGTTCCGCCAGGGAGCAGTTCTTC.

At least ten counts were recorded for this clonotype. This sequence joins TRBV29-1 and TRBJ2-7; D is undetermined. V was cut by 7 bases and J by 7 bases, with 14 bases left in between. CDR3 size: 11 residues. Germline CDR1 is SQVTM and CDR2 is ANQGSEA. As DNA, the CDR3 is TGCAGCGCCGTACACGGCTCTGAGCAGTACTTC. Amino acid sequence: CSAVHGSEQYF.

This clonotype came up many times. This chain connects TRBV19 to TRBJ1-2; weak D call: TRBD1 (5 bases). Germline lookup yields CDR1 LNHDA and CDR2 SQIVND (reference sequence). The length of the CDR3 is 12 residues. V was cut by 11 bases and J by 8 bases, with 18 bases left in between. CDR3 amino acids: CASRTPGLGYTF. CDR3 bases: TGTGCCTCCAGAACCCCAGGGCTGGGCTACACCTTC.

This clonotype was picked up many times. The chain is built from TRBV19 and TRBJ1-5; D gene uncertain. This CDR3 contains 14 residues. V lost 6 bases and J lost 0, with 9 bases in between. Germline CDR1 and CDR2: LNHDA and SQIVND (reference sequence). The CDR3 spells CASRRPNSNQPQHF. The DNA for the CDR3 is TGTGCCAGTAGGCGGCCGAATAGCAATCAGCCCCAGCATTTT. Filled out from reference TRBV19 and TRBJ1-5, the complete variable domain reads DGGITQSPKYLFRKEGQNVTLSCEQNLNHDAMYWYRQDPGQGLRLIYYSQIVNDFQKGDIAEGYSVSREKKESFPLTVTSAQKNPTAFYLCASRRPNSNQPQHFGDGTRLSIL.

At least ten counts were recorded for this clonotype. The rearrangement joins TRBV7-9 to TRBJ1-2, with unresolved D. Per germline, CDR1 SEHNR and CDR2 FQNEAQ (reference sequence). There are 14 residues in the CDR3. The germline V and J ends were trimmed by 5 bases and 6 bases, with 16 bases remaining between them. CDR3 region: CASSPPNGRDGYTF. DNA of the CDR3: TGTGCCAGCAGCCCCCCCAACGGGAGGGATGGCTACACCTTC. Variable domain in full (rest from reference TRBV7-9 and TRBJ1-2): DTGVSQNPRHKITKRGQNVTFRCDPISEHNRLYWYRQTLGQGPEFLTYFQNEAQLEKSRLLSDRFSAERPKGSFSTLEIQRTEQGDSAMYLCASSPPNGRDGYTFGSGTRLTVV.

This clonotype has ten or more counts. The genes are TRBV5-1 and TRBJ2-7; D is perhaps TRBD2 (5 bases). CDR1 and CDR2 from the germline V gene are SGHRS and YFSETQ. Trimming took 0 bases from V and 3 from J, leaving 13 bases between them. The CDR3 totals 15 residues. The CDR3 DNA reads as TGCGCCAGCAGCTTGGGGCGGGTCATCGACTACGAGCAGTACTTC. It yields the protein CASSLGRVIDYEQYF.

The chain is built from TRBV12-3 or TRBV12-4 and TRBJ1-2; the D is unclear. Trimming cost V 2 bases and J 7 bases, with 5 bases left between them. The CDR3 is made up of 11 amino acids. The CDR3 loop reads CASSLTFGYTF. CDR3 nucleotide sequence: TGTGCCAGCAGTTTAACGTTTGGCTACACCTTC.

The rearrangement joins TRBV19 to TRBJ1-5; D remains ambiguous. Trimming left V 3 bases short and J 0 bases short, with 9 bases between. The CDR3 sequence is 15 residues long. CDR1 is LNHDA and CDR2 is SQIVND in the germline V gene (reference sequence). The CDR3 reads CASSIYSHSNQPQHF. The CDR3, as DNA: TGTGCCAGTAGTATCTACAGTCATAGCAATCAGCCCCAGCATTTT.

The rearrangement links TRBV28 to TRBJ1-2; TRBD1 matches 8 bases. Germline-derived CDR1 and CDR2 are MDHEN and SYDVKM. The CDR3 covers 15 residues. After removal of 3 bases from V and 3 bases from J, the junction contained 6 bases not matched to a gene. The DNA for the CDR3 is TGTGCCAGCAGTTTGCCGGGACAGGCTCACTATGGCTACACCTTC. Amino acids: CASSLPGQAHYGYTF.

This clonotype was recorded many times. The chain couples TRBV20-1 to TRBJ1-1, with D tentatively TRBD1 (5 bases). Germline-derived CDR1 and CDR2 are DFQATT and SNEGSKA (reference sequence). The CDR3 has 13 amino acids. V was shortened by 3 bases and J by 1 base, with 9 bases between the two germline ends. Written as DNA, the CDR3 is TGCAGTGCTAGGGGGCAGACGAACACTGAAGCTTTCTTT. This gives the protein CSARGQTNTEAFF.

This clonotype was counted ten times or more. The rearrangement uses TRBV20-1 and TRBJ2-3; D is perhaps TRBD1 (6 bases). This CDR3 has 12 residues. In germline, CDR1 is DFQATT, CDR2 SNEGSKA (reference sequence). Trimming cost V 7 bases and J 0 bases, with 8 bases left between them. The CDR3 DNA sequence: TGCAGTGGAGGACAGAGCACAGATACGCAGTATTTT. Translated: CSGGQSTDTQYF.

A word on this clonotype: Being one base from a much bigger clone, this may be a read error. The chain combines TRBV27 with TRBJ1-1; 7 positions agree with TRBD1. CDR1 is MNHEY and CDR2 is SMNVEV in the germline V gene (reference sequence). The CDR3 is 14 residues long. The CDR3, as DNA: TGTGCCAGCAGTTATGACAGGGTAAACACTGAAACTTTCTTT. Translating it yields CASSYDRVNTETFF.